This T cell receptor (beta chain) came from a study of shared clonotypes between healthy human individuals. Germline V gives CDR1 SQVTM, CDR2 ANQGSEA. The CDR3 has 15 residues. The germline V and J ends were trimmed by 7 bases and 0 bases, with 16 bases remaining between them. TCRdb's copy holds only in-frame clones and misses some; the assay was immunoSEQ multiplex PCR. The sample has about 2.4 million clones; approximately 93% are singletons. The sample taken for sequencing was naive CD4+ T cells from PBMCs. Subset here: CD45RA+ positively selected. This sequence originates from a man between 18 and 35 years old in good health. Some clones in this sample may be carry-over from other donors' samples. V usage is TRBV29-1 and J usage is TRBJ2-4; D is undetermined. CDR3 DNA sequence: TGCAGCGCCCATGATGGGCGGCTAGCCAAAAACATTCAGTACTTC. It codes for CSAHDGRLAKNIQYF.